The clone carrying this T cell receptor (beta chain) appeared a few times. These data come from a study of response to subunit inactivated influenza vaccine. TCRdb re-called the RT-PCR reads through MiXCR, storing one row per CDR3 protein. The table has about 500,000 distinct CDR3 sequences, approximately 15% seen once; the top ten hold less than 4%. The CDR3 consists of 15 residues. Germline V CDR1 and CDR2: DFQATT, SNEGSKA (reference sequence). After removal of 2 bases from V and 2 bases from J, the junction contained 7 bases not matched to a gene. The chain uses TRBV20-1 and TRBJ2-3, with 7 bases aligning to TRBD2. This sequence was found in a man between 50 and 75 years old who received an inactivated influenza vaccine. The sequencing here drew on CD4+ T cells sorted from PBMCs, taken less than 25 months after vaccination. For the CDR3, the DNA is TGCAGTGCTAGACCTGGACTAGAAATCACAGATACGCAGTATTTT. Translation: CSARPGLEITDTQYF.